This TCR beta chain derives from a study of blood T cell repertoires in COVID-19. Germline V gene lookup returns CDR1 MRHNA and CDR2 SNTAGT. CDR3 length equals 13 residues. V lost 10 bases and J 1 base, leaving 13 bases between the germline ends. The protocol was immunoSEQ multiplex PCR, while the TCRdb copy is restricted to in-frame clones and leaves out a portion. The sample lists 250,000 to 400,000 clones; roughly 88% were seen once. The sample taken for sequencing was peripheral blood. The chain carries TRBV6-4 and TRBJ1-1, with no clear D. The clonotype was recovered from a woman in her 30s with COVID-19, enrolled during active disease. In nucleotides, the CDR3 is TGTGCCACCCGAAGGGAGGGGAACACTGAAGCTTTCTTT. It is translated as CATRREGNTEAFF.